A selection of T cell receptor beta chains follows, all from one sample in a study of CD8+CD57+ T cells in acquired aplastic anemia. TCRdb analysed the reads with MiXCR anew, one entry per CDR3 protein. The sample holds about 220,000 distinct CDR3 sequences; about 37% are singletons and the top ten take 0.95% to 1.3%. Material: sorted CD4+, CD8+, or CD8+CD57+ T cells (not recorded which) from PBMCs. The receptors here all came from a human donor in good health, serving as a control. Each CDR3 is given with its conserved first and last residue. The D gene is left open where the match is weak. Size tells how often a clone was seen (once, few, many) or the class of an expanded clone, and some rows leave it out.

j_gene | d_gene | abundance | len | v_gene | CDR3nt | CDR3aa
TRBJ2-3 | - | many | 12 | TRBV20-1 | TGCAGTGCTAGAGCAGGGGCAGATACGCAGTATTTT | CSARAGADTQYF
TRBJ1-1 | TRBD1 | many | 15 | TRBV2 | TGTGCCAGCAGTCTACGCGGACAGGGAGTCACTGAAGCTTTCTTT | CASSLRGQGVTEAFF
TRBJ1-2 | TRBD1 | many | 14 | TRBV19 | TGTGCCAGTAGTATTGGACAGGGAGGGCATGGCTACACCTTC | CASSIGQGGHGYTF
TRBJ2-2 | - | - | 15 | TRBV28 | TGTGCCAGCAGTTGGTCGAGGGCCGAGGGCGGGGAGCTGTTTTTT | CASSWSRAEGGELFF
TRBJ2-3 | - | many | 15 | TRBV7-3 | TGTGCCAGCAGCTTACAAGGGTGGGGGCCAGATACGCAGTATTTT | CASSLQGWGPDTQYF
TRBJ1-2 | TRBD1 | many | 13 | TRBV19 | TGTGCCAGTAGAACGTCGGGACAGGATGGCTACACCTTC | CASRTSGQDGYTF
TRBJ1-4 | - | - | 16 | TRBV11-1 | TGTGCCAGCAGCTTCCTAAGACAGGAGGCTAATGAAAAACTGTTTTTT | CASSFLRQEANEKLFF
TRBJ2-3 | - | few | 14 | TRBV4-2 | TGTGCCAGCAGCCCGGGACACGGACCGGGCACGCAGTATTTT | CASSPGHGPGTQYF
TRBJ1-2 | TRBD1 | few | 17 | TRBV6-1 | TGTGCCAGCAGTGAAGCCCCTAGGGACAGGGCGCTTCATGGCTACACCTTC | CASSEAPRDRALHGYTF
TRBJ1-3 | - | few | 15 | TRBV5-1 | TGCGCCAGCAGCTTGGAAGGGGGTGGTGGAAACACCATATATTTT | CASSLEGGGGNTIYF
TRBJ2-7 | TRBD1 | - | 14 | TRBV2 | TGTGCCAGCAGTGAACAGGGGGCCCCCTACGAGCAGTACTTC | CASSEQGAPYEQYF
TRBJ2-5 | - | - | 14 | TRBV19 | TGTGCCAGTAGGGAAACTTGGTACCAAGAGACCCAGTACTTC | CASRETWYQETQYF